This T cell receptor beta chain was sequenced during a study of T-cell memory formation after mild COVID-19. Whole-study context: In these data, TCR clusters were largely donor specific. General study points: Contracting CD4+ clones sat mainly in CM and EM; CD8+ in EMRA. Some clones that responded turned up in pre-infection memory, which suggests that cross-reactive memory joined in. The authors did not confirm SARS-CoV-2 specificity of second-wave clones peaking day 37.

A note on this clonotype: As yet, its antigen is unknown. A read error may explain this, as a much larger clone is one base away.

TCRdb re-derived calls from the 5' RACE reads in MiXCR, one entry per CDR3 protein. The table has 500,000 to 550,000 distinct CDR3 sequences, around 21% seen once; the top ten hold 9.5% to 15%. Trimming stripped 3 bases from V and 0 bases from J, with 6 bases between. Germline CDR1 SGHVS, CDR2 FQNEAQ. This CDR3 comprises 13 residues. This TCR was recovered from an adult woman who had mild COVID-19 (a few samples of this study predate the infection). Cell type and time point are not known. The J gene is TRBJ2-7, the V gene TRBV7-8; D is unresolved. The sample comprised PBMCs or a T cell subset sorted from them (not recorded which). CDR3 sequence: CASSFEVSYEQYF. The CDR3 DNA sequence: TGTGCCAGCAGCTTCGAGGTCTCCTACGAGCAGTACTTC.